These 14 T cell receptor beta chains share one sample of origin, sequenced in a study of CD8 T cells in ankylosing spondylitis. Broader study findings: A TCR beta motif of fewer than ten highly homologous variants seemed to mark ankylosing spondylitis blood.

Their antigens remain unidentified. Using its own MiXCR run on the 5' RACE reads, TCRdb lists one record per CDR3 protein. Among over 600,000 distinct CDR3 sequences listed, around 19% were seen once. Sequencing was done on a sample of blood, either unsorted or a sorted T cell fraction (not recorded which). These TCRs come from a male donor with ankylosing spondylitis.

This clonotype came up a few times. The chain couples TRBV6-5 to TRBJ2-5, with 7 bases identical to TRBD1. The germline CDR1 and CDR2 sequences are MNHEY and SVGAGI. Unmatched junction bases numbered 16, after V lost 3 bases and J lost 9 bases. The CDR3 consists of 16 residues. For the CDR3, the DNA is TGTGCCAGCAGTTATTCGTGGGGGCAGGGGGTGACGGCCCAGTACTTC. Protein: CASSYSWGQGVTAQYF.

The rearrangement joins TRBV20-1 to TRBJ1-2, with D tentatively TRBD1 (5 bases). Germline-derived CDR1 and CDR2 are DFQATT and SNEGSKA (reference sequence). This CDR3 region has 15 residues. With 6 bases removed from V and 4 bases from J, the gap between germline ends came to 21 bases. CDR3 sequence reads: CSAQVEGLSLYGYTF. The CDR3 DNA follows: TGCAGTGCCCAAGTGGAGGGACTCAGCCTCTATGGCTACACCTTC.

The chain uses TRBV7-8 and TRBJ1-2; D not certain. Germline V gene data show CDR1 as SGHVS and CDR2 as FQNEAQ. The CDR3 runs to 14 residues. V was shortened by 5 bases and J by 4 bases, with 14 bases between the two germline ends. This CDR3 reads CASSLSGYSYGYTF. The CDR3 bases are TGTGCCAGCAGCCTTAGTGGGTACAGCTATGGCTACACCTTC.

V and J are TRBV6-1 and TRBJ2-1; TRBD1 matches at 7 bases. The germline CDR1 and CDR2 sequences are MNHNS and SASEGT. CDR3 length: 15 residues. Losses at the gene ends were 10 bases for V and 5 bases for J; bases not matched to a gene: 14. The CDR3 protein is CATKVEKGADNEQFF. DNA of the CDR3: TGTGCCACGAAGGTGGAAAAGGGGGCTGACAATGAGCAGTTCTTC.

J is TRBJ1-6 and V is TRBV15; TRBD1 aligns across 8 bases. CDR3 length equals 16 residues. V shed 3 bases and J 9 bases; nucleotides not matched to a gene: 10. CDR1 is LNHNV and CDR2 is YYDKDF in the germline V gene (reference sequence). The CDR3 reads CATSSGREQGGSPLHF. Here the CDR3 DNA reads TGTGCCACCAGCAGTGGCCGTGAACAGGGGGGTTCACCCCTCCACTTT.

This clonotype was observed a handful of times. V gene TRBV29-1 combines with J gene TRBJ2-7; 11 bases agree with TRBD2. V trimming: 8 bases; J trimming: 3 bases; junction bases outside the gene matches: 12. Germline V CDR1 and CDR2: SQVTM, ANQGSEA. This CDR3 comprises 15 residues. In DNA form, the CDR3 reads TGCAGCTTCTCAGTGGCTAGCGGGAGGCACTACGAGCAGTACTTC. Translating gives CSFSVASGRHYEQYF.

As DNA, the CDR3 is TGTGCCAGCAGTCTAAACCCCGGACAGGGGGTCTCCTACGAGCAGTACTTC. It translates to CASSLNPGQGVSYEQYF. The chain carries TRBV25-1 and TRBJ2-7; 10 nucleotides align to TRBD1. Germline V CDR1 and CDR2: MGHDK, SYGVNS. The V and J ends lost 5 bases and 0 bases, in that order; junction bases with no gene match: 10. The CDR3 spans 17 residues.

This clonotype turned up a few times. The V and J genes are TRBV20-1 and TRBJ1-3; TRBD1 agrees at 7 bases. V lost 0 bases and J lost 2; bases outside the gene matches: 7. The CDR3 loop spans 16 amino acids. Germline CDR1 and CDR2: DFQATT and SNEGSKA (reference sequence). CDR3 protein: CSARDTLRGAGNTIYF. The DNA of the CDR3 is TGCAGTGCTAGAGACACCCTCAGGGGGGCTGGAAACACCATATATTTT.

As to this clonotype: Compared with germline, one end of the junction differs, possibly owing to a read error. CDR3 coding DNA: TGCACCAGCAGCTTGTTTAGGACAGGACCCGAGCAGTACTTC. It codes for CTSSLFRTGPEQYF. This sequence joins TRBV5-1 and TRBJ2-7; the match to TRBD1 covers 7 bases. The CDR3 is 14 residues long. Germline V CDR1 and CDR2: SGHRS, YFSETQ.

This clonotype occurred many times. The chain couples TRBV6-6 to TRBJ1-5; unclear D gene. Trimming pared 6 bases from V and 2 bases from J, leaving 11 bases between. In germline, CDR1 is MNHNY, CDR2 SVGAGI (reference sequence). The CDR3 has 14 amino acids. CDR3 in DNA: TGTGCCAGCAGCCGCCGCGGAGGCAATCAGCCCCAGCATTTT. This sequence encodes CASSRRGGNQPQHF.

V usage is TRBV5-6 and J usage is TRBJ1-3, with D perhaps TRBD1 (6 bases). V was pared by 0 bases and J by 0 bases, with 10 bases between. CDR3 size: 16 residues. In germline, CDR1 is SGHDT, CDR2 YYEEEE. The CDR3: CASSLGQGFSGNTIYF. The DNA of the CDR3 is TGTGCCAGCAGCTTGGGCCAGGGGTTCTCTGGAAACACCATATATTTT.

This clonotype was found a few times. The chain carries TRBV28 and TRBJ2-7; 8 positions match TRBD1. This CDR3 is 14 amino acids long. V was pared by 10 bases and J by 5 bases, with 13 bases of the junction left unmatched. In germline, CDR1 is MDHEN, CDR2 SYDVKM. CDR3 sequence reads: CATTLRTGLDEQYF. Written as DNA, the CDR3 is TGTGCCACCACCTTGAGGACAGGGTTGGACGAGCAGTACTTC.

This chain connects TRBV5-1 to TRBJ1-1, with unresolved D. CDR1 SGHRS and CDR2 YFSETQ come from the germline V gene. This CDR3 has 13 amino acids. V lost 6 bases and J lost 5, with 14 bases in between. DNA of the CDR3: TGCGCCAGCATGGAAGGGCGGAATACTGAAGCTTTCTTT. Translated, it gives CASMEGRNTEAFF.

V gene TRBV7-8 combines with J gene TRBJ2-4; D is possibly TRBD1 (6 bases). The length of the CDR3 is 16 residues. The ends were cut back, 5 bases at V and 0 bases at J, with 14 bases in the middle. Germline CDR1 is SGHVS and CDR2 is FQNEAQ. CDR3 nucleotides: TGTGCCAGCAGCCTAAGGACAGCCCTAGCCAAAAACATTCAGTACTTC. This translates into CASSLRTALAKNIQYF. Full variable domain (outside the CDR3, taken from reference TRBV7-8 and TRBJ2-4): GAGVSQSPRYKVAKRGQDVALRCDPISGHVSLFWYQQALGQGPEFLTYFQNEAQLDKSGLPSDRFFAERPEGSVSTLKIQRTQQEDSAVYLCASSLRTALAKNIQYFGAGTRLSVL.